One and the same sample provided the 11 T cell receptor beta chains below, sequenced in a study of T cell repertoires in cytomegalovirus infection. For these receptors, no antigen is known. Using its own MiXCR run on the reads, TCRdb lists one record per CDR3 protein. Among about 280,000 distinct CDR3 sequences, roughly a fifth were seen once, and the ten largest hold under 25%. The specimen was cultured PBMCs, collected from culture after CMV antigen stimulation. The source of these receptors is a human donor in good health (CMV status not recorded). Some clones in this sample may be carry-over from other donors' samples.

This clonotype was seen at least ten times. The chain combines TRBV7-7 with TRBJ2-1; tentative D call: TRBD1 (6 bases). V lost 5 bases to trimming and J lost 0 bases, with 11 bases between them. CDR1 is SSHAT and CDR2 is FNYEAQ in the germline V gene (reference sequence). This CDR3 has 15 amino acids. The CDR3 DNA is TGTGCCAGCAGCCCCGACAGGAGCTCCTACAATGAGCAGTTCTTC. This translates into CASSPDRSSYNEQFF.

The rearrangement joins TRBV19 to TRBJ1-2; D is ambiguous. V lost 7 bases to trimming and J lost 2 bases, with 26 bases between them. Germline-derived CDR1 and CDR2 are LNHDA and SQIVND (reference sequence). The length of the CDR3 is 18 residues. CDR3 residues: CASTMNQELAIRNYGYTF. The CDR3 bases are TGTGCCAGTACGATGAATCAAGAACTTGCGATAAGAAACTATGGCTACACCTTC.

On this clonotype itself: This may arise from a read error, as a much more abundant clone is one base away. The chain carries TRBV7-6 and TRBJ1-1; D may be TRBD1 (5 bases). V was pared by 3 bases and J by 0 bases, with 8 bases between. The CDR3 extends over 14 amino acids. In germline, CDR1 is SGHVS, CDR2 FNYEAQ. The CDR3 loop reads CASSLVDMNTEAFF. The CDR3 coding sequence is TGTGCCAGCAGCTTGGTGGACATGAACACTGAAGCTTTCTTT.

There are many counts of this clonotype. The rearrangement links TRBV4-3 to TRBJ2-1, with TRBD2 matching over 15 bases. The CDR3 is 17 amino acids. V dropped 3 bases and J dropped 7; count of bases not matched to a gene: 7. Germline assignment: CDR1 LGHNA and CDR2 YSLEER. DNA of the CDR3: TGCGCCAGCAGCCAGGCCTTCGGGACTAGCGGGAGGAATGAGCAGTTCTTC. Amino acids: CASSQAFGTSGRNEQFF.

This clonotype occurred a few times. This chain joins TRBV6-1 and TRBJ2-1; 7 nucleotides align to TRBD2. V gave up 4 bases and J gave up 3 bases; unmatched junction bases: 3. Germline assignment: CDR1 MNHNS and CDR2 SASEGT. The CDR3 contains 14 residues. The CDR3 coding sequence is TGTGCCAGCAGTGCGGGGACTAACTACAATGAGCAGTTCTTC. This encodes CASSAGTNYNEQFF.

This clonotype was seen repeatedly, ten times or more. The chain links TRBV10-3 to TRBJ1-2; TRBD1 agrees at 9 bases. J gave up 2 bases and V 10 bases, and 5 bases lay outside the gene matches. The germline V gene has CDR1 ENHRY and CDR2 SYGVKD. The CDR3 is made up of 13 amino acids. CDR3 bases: TGTGCCACTGAGGACAGGGGAAACTATGGCTACACCTTC. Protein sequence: CATEDRGNYGYTF.

CDR3 nucleotides: TGCGCCAGCAGTGAGTCGCAGGGGATGAACACTGAAGCTTTCTTT. This gives the protein CASSESQGMNTEAFF. This chain links TRBV10-2 with TRBJ1-1; perhaps TRBD1 as D (6 bases). Germline V gene data show CDR1 as WSHSY and CDR2 as SAAADI. The CDR3 has 15 amino acids. V dropped 0 bases and J dropped 0 bases, with 8 bases sitting between them.

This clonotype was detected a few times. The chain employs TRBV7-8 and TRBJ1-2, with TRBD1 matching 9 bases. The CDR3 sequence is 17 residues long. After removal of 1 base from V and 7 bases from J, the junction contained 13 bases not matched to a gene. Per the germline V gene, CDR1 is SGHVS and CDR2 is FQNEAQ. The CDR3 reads CASSLVPGQGESGGYTF. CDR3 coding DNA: TGTGCCAGCAGCTTAGTCCCGGGACAGGGAGAAAGTGGTGGCTACACCTTC.

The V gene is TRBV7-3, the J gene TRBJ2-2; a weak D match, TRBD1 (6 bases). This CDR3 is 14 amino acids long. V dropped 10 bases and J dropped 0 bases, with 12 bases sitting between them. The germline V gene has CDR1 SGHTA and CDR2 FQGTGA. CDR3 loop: CATRTASNTGELFF. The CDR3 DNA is TGTGCCACCAGGACAGCGTCGAACACCGGGGAGCTGTTTTTT. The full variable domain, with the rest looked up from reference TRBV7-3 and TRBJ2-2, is GAGVSQTPSNKVTEKGKYVELRCDPISGHTALYWYRQSLGQGPEFLIYFQGTGAADDSGLPNDRFFAVRPEGSVSTLKIQRTERGDSAVYLCATRTASNTGELFFGEGSRLTVL.

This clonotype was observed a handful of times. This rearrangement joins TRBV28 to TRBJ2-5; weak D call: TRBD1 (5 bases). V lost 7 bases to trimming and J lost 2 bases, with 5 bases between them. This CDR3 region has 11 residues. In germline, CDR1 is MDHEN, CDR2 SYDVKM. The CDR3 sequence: CASKGQETQYF. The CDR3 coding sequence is TGTGCCAGCAAGGGGCAAGAGACCCAGTACTTC.

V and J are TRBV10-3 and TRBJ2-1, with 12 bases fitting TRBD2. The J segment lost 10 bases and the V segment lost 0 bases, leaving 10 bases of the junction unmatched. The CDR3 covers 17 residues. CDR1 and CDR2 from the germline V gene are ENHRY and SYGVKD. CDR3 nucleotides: TGTGCCATCAGTGAGTCTTCGTTGGCTAGCGGGAGGGACGAGCAGTTCTTC. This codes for CAISESSLASGRDEQFF.